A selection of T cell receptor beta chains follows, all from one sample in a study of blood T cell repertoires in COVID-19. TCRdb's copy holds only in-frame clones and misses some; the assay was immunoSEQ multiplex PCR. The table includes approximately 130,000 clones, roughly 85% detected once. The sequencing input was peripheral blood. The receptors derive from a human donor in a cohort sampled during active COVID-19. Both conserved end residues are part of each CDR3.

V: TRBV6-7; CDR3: CASSLRTSGGASLFAAPSPIQYF
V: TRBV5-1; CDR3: CASSLGRTSGGTQYF
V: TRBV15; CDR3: CATSRPGEKLFF
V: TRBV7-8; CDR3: CASSSPAGVHETQYF
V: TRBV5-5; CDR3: CASSSVPGTVLNQPQHF
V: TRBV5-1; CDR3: CASRPNLRDSPLHF
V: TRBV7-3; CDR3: CASSSSRDTDTQYF
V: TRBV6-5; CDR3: CASSSPGRGEETQYF
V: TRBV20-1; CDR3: CSASSPANSNTIYF
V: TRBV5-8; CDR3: CASSFNGQVGQPQHF
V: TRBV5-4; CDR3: CASSLLTHYTF
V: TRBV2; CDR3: CASSDTSGGSVGDIQYF
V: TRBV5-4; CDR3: CASSLQSNEKLFF
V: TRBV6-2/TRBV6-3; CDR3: CASSQLTLALNEQFF
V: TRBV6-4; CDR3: CASRASGQLTDTQYF
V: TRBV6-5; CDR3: CASSTGEAEAFF
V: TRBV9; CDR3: CASSVEPGGNTEAFF
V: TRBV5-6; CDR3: CASRTGGFGTEAFF
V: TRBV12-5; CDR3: CASPGGQGGLAGGPVDSTDTQYF
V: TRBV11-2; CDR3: CASSVQGESYNEQFF
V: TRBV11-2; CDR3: CASSPRLAGYNEQFF
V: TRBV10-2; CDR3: CASSEPSGPQYF
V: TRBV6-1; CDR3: CASSDPGLNTEAFF
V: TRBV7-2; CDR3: CASSLGSAGVRTGELFF
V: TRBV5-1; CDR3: CASSLVGQGTGELFF
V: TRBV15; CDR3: CATSMRTDSRTQYF
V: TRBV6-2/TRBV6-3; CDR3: CASSYLPESSGDYNEQFF
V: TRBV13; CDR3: CASSFLAYEQYF
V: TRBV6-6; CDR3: CASTLEVTDTQYF
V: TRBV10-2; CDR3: CASSVRGGGGNEQFF
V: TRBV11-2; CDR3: CASSLDVAVTNEQFF
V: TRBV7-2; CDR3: CASSLARGQGSSPLHF
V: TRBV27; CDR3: CASSVQGRSNNSPLHF
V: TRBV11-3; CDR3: CASSLGGGSSDTQYF
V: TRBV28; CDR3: CASSRRQGQETQYF
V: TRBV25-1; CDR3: CASIGKEGTEAFF
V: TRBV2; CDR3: CASSSSGYNQPQHF
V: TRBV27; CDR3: CASSLWRSGGYTF
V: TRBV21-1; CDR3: CASRTGGVAGELFF
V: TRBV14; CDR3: CASSQAYKTAWNTEAFF
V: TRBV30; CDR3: CAWSAGNSYNEQFF
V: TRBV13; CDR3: CASSFGGRGTGELFF
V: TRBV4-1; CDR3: CASSQVVRAGGQDTQYF
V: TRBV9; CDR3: CASSVAGGPNTQYF
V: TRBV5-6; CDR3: CASSAYRDRADEQFF
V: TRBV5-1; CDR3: CASSLVVATDTQYF
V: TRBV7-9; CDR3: CASSLAMRDIQYF